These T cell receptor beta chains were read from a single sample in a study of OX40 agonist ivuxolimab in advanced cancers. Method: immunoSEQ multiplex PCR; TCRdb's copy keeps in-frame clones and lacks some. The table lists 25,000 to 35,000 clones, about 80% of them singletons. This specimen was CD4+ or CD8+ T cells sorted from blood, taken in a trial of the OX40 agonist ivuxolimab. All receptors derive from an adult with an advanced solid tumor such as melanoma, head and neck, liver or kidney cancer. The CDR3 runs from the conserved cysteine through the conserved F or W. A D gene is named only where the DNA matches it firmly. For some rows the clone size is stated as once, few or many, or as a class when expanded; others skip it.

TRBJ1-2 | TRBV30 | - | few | CAWSADAIRPGHGKNNYGYTF | TGTGCCTGGAGTGCCGACGCTATACGACCGGGACACGGAAAGAATAACTATGGCTACACCTTC
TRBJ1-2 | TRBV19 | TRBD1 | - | CASLPGQGNYGYTF | TGTGCCAGCCTCCCGGGACAGGGGAACTATGGCTACACCTTC
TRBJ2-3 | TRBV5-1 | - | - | CASSLSGTDTQYF | TGCGCCAGCAGCTTGAGTGGAACAGATACGCAGTATTTT
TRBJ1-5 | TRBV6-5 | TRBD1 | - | CASGRQGNQPQHF | TGTGCCAGCGGTCGACAGGGAAATCAGCCCCAGCATTTT
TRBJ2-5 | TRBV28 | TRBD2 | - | CASSFGGSETQYF | TGTGCCAGCAGTTTCGGGGGGTCGGAGACCCAGTACTTC
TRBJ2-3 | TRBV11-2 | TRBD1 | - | CASSLDSKTGGIGTDTQYF | TGTGCCAGCAGCTTAGACTCCAAAACAGGGGGGATAGGGACAGATACGCAGTATTTT
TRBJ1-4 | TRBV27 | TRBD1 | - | CASSLSQRGREKLFF | TGTGCCAGCAGTTTATCTCAAAGGGGGCGGGAAAAACTGTTTTTT
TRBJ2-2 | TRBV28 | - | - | CASSLFGNTGELFF | TGTGCCAGCAGTTTATTCGGGAACACCGGGGAGCTGTTTTTT
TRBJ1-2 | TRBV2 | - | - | CASSEAAGYYGYTF | TGTGCCAGCAGTGAAGCGGCAGGGTACTATGGCTACACCTTC
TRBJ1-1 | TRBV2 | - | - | CASSEGWGSFTEAFF | TGTGCCAGCAGTGAAGGGTGGGGTTCGTTCACTGAAGCTTTCTTT
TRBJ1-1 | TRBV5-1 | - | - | CASSLLPVATEAFF | TGCGCCAGCAGCCTCCTCCCCGTAGCCACTGAAGCTTTCTTT
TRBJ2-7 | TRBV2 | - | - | CASRARRVGSSYEQYF | TGTGCCAGCAGGGCCCGCAGGGTCGGGTCTTCCTACGAGCAGTACTTC
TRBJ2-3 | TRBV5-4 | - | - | CASSLRRGPITDTQYF | TGTGCCAGCAGCTTGCGGCGGGGGCCGATCACAGATACGCAGTATTTT
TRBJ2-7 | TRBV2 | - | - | CASSEGTPSYEQYF | TGTGCCAGCAGTGAAGGGACACCCTCCTACGAGCAGTACTTC
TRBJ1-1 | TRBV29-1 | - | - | CSVVGGNTEAFF | TGCAGCGTTGTCGGGGGGAACACTGAAGCTTTCTTT
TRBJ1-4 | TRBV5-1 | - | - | CASSLGGRGEKLFF | TGCGCCAGCAGCTTGGGGGGGCGCGGTGAAAAACTGTTTTTT
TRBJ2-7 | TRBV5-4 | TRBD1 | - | CASSSEHRGLYEQYF | TGTGCCAGCAGCTCGGAACACAGGGGGCTCTACGAGCAGTACTTC